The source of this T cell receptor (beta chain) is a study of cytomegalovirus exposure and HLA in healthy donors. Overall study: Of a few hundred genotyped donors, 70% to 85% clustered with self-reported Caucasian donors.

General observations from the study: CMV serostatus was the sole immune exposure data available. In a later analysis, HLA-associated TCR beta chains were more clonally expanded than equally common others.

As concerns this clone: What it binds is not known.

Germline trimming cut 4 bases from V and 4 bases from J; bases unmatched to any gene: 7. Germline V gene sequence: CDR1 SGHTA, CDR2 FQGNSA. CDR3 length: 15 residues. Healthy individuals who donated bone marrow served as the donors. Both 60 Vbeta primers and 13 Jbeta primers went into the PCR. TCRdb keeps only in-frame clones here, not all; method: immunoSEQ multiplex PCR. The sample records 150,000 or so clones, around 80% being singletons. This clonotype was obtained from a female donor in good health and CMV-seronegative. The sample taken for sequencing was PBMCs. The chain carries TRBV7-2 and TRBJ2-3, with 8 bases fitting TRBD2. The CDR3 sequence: CASSSSGSRSDTQYF. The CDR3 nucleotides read TGTGCCAGCAGCTCCAGCGGGAGTCGGTCAGATACGCAGTATTTT.